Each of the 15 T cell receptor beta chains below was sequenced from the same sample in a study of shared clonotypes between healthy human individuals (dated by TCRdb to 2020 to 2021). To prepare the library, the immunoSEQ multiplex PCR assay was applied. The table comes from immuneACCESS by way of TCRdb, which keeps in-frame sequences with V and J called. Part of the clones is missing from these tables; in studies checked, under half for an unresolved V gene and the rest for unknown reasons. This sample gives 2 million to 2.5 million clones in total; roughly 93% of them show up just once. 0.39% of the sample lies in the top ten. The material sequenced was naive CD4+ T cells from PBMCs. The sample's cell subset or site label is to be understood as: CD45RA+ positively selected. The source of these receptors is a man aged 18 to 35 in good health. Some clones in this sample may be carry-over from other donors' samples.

The CDR3 coding sequence is TGCGCCAGCAGCTCGCAACAACAGGGGAACACTGAAGCTTTCTTT. Protein: CASSSQQQGNTEAFF. J is TRBJ1-1 and V is TRBV5-1; D is possibly TRBD1 (6 bases). V lost 3 bases, J lost 1 base, and 13 bases lay in between. The CDR3 is made up of 15 amino acids. Per germline, CDR1 SGHRS and CDR2 YFSETQ.

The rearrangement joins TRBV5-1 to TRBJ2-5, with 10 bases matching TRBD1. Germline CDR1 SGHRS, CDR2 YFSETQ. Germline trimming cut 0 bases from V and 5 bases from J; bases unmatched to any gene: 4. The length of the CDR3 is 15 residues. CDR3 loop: CASSLEGQGTETQYF. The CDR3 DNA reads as TGCGCCAGCAGCTTGGAGGGACAGGGGACCGAGACCCAGTACTTC.

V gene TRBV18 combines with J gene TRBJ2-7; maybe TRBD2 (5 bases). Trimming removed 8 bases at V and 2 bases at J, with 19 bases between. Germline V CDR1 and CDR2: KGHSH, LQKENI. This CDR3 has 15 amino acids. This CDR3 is CASQPNAGDTYEQYF. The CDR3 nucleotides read TGTGCCAGCCAACCAAACGCGGGCGATACCTACGAGCAGTACTTC.

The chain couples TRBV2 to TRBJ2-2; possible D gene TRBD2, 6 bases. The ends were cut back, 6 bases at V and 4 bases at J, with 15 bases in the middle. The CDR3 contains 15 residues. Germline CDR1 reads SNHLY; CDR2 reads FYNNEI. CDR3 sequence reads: CASRGDSDITGELFF. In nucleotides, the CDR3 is TGTGCCAGCAGGGGGGACTCGGACATCACCGGGGAGCTGTTTTTT.

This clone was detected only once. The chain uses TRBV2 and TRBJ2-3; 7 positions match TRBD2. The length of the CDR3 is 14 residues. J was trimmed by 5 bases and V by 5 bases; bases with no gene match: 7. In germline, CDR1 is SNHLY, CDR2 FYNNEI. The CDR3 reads CASSWAGVEDTQYF. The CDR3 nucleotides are TGTGCCAGCAGTTGGGCGGGAGTGGAAGATACGCAGTATTTT. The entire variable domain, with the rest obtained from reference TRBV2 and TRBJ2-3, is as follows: EPEVTQTPSHQVTQMGQEVILRCVPISNHLYFYWYRQILGQKVEFLVSFYNNEISEKSEIFDDQFSVERPDGSNFTLKIRSTKLEDSAMYFCASSWAGVEDTQYFGPGTRLTVL.

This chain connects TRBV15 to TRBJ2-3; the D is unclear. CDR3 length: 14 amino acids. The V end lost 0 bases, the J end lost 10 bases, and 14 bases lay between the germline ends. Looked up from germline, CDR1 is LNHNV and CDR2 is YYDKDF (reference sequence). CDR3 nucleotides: TGTGCCACCAGCAGAGACGCGACGGCCTTCCCGCAGTATTTT. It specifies CATSRDATAFPQYF.

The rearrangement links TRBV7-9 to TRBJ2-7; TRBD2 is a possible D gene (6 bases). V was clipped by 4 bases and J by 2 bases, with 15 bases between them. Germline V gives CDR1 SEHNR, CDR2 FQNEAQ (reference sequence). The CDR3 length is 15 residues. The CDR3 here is CASSSDAGGPYEQYF. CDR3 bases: TGTGCCAGCAGCTCGGACGCCGGGGGTCCCTACGAGCAGTACTTC.

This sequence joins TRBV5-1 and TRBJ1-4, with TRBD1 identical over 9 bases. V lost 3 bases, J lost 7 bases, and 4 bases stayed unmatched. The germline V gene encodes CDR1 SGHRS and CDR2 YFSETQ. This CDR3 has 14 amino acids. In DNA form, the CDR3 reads TGCGCCAGCAGCTCAGGACAGGGGACTGAAAAACTGTTTTTT. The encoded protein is CASSSGQGTEKLFF.

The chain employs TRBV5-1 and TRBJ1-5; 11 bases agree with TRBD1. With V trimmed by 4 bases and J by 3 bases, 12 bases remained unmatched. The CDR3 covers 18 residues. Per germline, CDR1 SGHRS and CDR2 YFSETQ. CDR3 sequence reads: CASSPGQGGPQFNQPQHF. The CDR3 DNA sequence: TGCGCCAGCAGCCCGGGACAGGGGGGTCCTCAATTCAATCAGCCCCAGCATTTT.

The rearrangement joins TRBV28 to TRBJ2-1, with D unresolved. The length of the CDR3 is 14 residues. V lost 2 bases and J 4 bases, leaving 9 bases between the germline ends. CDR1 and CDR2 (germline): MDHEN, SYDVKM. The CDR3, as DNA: TGTGCCAGCAGTTTAAACGGAGCGTACAATGAGCAGTTCTTC. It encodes CASSLNGAYNEQFF. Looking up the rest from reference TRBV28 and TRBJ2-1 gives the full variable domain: DVKVTQSSRYLVKRTGEKVFLECVQDMDHENMFWYRQDPGLGLRLIYFSYDVKMKEKGDIPEGYSVSREKKERFSLILESASTNQTSMYLCASSLNGAYNEQFFGPGTRLTVL.

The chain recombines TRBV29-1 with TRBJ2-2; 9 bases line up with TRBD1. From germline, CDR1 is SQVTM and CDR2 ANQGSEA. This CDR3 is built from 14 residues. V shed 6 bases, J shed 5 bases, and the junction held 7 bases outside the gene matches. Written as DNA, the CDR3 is TGCAGCGTAATACAGGGGGCGATGACCGGGGAGCTGTTTTTT. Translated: CSVIQGAMTGELFF.

The CDR3 loop is CASSELRGDYGYTF. CDR3 sequence (DNA): TGTGCCAGCAGTGAACTCCGCGGAGACTATGGCTACACCTTC. V is TRBV6-1 and J is TRBJ1-2; D remains ambiguous. The CDR3 is made up of 14 amino acids. Trimming removed 2 bases from V and 3 bases from J, with 10 bases in between. CDR1 and CDR2 from the germline V gene are MNHNS and SASEGT.

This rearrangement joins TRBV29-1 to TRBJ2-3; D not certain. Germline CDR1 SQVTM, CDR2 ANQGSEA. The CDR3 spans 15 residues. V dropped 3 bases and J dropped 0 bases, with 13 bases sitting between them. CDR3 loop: CSVEGSGFSTDTQYF. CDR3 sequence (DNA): TGCAGCGTTGAGGGATCAGGATTTAGCACAGATACGCAGTATTTT.

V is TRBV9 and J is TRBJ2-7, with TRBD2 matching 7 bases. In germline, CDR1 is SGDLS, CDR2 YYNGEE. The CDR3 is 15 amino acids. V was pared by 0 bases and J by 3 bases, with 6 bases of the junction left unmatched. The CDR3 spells CASSVGGGRSYEQYF. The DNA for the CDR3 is TGTGCCAGCAGCGTAGGAGGCGGGAGAAGCTACGAGCAGTACTTC.

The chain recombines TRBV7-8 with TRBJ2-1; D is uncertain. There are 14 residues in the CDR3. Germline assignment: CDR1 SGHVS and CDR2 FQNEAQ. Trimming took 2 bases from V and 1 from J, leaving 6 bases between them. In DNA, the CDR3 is TGTGCCAGCAGCTTATCGCGGTCCTACAATGAGCAGTTCTTC. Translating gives CASSLSRSYNEQFF.